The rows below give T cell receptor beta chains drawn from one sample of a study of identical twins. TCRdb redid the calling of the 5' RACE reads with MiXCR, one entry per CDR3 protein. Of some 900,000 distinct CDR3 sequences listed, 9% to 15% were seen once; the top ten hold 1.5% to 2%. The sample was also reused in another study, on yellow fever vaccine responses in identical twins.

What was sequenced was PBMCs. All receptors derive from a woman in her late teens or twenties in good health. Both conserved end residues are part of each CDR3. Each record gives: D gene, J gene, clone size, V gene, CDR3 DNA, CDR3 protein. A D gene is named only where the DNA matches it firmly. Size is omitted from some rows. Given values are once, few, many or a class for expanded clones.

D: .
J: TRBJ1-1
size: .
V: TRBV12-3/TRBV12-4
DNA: TGTGCCAGCATATCCCGGGCCGTCGACACTGAAGCTTTCTTT
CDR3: CASISRAVDTEAFF

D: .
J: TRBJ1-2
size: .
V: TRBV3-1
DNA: TGTGCCAGCAGCCAAGTTTGGGGGACGGATGGCTACACCTTC
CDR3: CASSQVWGTDGYTF

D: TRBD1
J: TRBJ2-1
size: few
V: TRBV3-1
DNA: TGTGCCAGCAGCCAAGGACAGGGGCACAATGAGCAGTTCTTC
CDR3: CASSQGQGHNEQFF

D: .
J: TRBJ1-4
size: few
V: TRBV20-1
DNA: TGCAGTGCTAGAAGTGAAGGGACCGCTGAAAAACTGTTTTTT
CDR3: CSARSEGTAEKLFF

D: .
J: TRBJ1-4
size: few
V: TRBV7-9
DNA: TGTGCCAGCAGCTTACAGGGGACGACAACTAATGAAAAACTGTTTTTT
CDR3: CASSLQGTTTNEKLFF

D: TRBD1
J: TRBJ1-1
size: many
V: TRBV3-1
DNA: TGTGCCAGCAGCCAACGGACAGGGGGAAACACTGAAGCTTTCTTT
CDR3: CASSQRTGGNTEAFF

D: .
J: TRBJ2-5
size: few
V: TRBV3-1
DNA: TGTGCCAGCAGCCAAGCAAGCAGAGGAGAGACCCAGTACTTC
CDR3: CASSQASRGETQYF

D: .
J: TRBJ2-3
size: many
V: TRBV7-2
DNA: TGTGCCAGCAGCTTCCGACTAGTCAGAGATACGCAGTATTTT
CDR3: CASSFRLVRDTQYF

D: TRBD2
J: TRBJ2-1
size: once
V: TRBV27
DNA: TGTGCCAGCAGTTCGCGCGGGAGGAGTTCAAATGAGCAGTTCTTC
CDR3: CASSSRGRSSNEQFF

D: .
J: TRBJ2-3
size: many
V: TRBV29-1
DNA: TGCAGCGTTCTTAAATCGACAGATACGCAGTATTTT
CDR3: CSVLKSTDTQYF

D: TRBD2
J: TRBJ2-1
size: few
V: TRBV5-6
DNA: TGTGCCAGCAGCTACCGGGGGCTAGCGGGTGAGCAGTTCTTC
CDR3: CASSYRGLAGEQFF

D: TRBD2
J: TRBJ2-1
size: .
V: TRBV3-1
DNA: TGTGCCAGCAGCCAATACCGGGACTACTCCTACAATGAGCAGTTCTTC
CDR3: CASSQYRDYSYNEQFF

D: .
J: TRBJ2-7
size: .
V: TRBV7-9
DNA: TGTGCCAGCAGGGACGGTGGATCCTACGAGCAGTACTTC
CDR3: CASRDGGSYEQYF